This T cell receptor (beta chain) was observed in a study of T cells expressing NK-cell markers. TCRdb re-called the 5' RACE reads; one entry per CDR3 protein, DNA not given. The sample yields about 180,000 distinct CDR3 sequences, of which the top ten take up approximately 18%. This CDR3 contains 16 residues. Germline CDR1 SGHRS, CDR2 YFSETQ. Sequenced sample: blood T cells: a sorted CD56 or NKG2C T cell subset, CD4+ or CD8+ T cells, or bulk PBMC T cells (not recorded which). The source of this sequence is a woman between 18 and 75 years old in good health. V gene TRBV5-1 combines with J gene TRBJ2-7. This CDR3 is CASSLGYGRGPYEQYF.